This T cell receptor beta chain was recorded in a study of Ad26.COV2.S vaccination and SARS-CoV-2 variants. Looking at the study overall: Intramuscular Ad26.COV2.S doses were given once or twice, 56 days apart. Overall study results and limits: While placebo recipients had lower spike-specific TCR breadth, vaccine recipients had more.

Treatment: about 20 received Ad26.COV2.S at low or high dose, single or two shots; about five received placebo; per-sample allocation not given. Collection of samples fell on day 63 after the first vaccine or placebo injection. Assay used: immunoSEQ multiplex PCR; TCRdb lists only in-frame clones, some missing. Among about 500,000 clones listed, 89% were seen once. Regarding this clone: Its antigen is not known.

The sample was peripheral blood, taken in a trial of Ad26.COV2.S vaccine versus placebo. The receptor was derived from a person between 18 and 60 years old who received the Ad26.COV2.S COVID-19 vaccine or a placebo.

CDR3 protein: CASSLWGSRTDTQYF. CDR3 bases: TGTGCCAGCAGTTTATGGGGTTCTAGGACAGATACGCAGTATTTT. This chain joins TRBV28 and TRBJ2-3, with D hard to call. The CDR3 is 15 residues long. Trimming stripped 0 bases from V and 3 bases from J, with 10 bases between. CDR1 is MDHEN, CDR2 SYDVKM, per germline.